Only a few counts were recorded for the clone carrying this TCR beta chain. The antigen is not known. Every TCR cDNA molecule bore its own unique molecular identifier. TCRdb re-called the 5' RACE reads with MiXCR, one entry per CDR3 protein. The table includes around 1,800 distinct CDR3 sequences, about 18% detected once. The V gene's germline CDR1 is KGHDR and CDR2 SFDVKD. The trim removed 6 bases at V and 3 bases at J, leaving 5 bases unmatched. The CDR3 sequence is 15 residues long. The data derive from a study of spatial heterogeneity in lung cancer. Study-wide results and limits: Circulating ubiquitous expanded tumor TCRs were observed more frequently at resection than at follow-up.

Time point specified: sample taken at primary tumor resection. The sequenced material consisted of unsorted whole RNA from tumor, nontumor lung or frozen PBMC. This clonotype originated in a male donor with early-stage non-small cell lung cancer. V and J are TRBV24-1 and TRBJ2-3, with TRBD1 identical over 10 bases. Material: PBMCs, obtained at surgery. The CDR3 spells CATSSPGQGTDTQYF. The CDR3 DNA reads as TGTGCCACCAGTTCCCCGGGACAGGGGACAGATACGCAGTATTTT.